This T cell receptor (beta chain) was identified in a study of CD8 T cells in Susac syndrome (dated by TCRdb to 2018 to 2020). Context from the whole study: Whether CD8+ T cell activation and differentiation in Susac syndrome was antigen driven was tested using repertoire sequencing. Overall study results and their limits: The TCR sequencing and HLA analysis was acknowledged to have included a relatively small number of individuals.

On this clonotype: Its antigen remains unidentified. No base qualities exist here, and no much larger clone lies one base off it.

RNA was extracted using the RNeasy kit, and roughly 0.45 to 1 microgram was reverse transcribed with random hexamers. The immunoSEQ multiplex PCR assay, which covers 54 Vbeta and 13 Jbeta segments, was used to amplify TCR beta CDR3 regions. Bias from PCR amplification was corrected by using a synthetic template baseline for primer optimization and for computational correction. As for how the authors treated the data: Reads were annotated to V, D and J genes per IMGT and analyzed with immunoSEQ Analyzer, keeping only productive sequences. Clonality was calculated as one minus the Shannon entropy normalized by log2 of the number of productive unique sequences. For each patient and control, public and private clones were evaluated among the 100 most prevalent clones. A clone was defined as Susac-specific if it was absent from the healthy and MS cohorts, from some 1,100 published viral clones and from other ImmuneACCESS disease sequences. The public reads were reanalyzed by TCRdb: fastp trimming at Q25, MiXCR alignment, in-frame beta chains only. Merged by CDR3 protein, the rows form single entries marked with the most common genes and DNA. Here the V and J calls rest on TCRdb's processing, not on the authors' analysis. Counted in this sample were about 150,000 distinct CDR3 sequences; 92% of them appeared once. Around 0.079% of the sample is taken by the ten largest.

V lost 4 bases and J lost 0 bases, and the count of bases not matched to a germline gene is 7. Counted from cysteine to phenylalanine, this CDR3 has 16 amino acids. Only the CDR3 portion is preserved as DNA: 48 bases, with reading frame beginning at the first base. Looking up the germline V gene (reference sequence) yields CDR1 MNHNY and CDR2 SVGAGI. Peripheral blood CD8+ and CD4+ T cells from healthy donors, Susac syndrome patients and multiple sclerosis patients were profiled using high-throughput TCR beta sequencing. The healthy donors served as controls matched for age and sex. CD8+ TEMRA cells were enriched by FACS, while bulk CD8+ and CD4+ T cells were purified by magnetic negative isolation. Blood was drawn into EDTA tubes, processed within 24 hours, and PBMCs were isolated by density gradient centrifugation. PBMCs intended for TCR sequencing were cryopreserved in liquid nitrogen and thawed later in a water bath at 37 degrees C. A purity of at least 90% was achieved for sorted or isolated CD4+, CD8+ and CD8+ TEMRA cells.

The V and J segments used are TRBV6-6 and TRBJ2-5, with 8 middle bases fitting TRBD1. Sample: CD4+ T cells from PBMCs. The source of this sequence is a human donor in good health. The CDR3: CASSSFGTGYQETQYF. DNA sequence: TGTGCCAGCAGTTCCTTCGGGACAGGCTACCAAGAGACCCAGTACTTC.